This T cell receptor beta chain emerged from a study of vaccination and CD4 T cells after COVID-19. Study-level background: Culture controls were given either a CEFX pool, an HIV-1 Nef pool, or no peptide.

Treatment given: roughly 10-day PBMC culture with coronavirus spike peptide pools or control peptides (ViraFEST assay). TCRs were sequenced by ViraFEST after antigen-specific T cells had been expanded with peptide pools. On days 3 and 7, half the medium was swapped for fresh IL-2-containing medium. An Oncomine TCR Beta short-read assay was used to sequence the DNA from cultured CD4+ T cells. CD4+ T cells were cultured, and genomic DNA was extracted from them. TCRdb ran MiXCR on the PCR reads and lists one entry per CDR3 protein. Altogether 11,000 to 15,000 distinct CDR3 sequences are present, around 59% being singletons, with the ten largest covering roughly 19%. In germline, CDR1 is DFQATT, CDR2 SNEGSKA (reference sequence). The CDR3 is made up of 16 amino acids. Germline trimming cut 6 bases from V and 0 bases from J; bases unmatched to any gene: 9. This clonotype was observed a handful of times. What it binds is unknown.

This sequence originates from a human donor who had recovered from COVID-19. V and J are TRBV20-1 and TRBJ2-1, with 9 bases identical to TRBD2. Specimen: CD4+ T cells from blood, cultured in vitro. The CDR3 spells CSARIAGVVSYNEQFF. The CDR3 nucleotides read TGCAGTGCCCGGATAGCGGGAGTAGTCTCCTACAATGAGCAGTTCTTC.